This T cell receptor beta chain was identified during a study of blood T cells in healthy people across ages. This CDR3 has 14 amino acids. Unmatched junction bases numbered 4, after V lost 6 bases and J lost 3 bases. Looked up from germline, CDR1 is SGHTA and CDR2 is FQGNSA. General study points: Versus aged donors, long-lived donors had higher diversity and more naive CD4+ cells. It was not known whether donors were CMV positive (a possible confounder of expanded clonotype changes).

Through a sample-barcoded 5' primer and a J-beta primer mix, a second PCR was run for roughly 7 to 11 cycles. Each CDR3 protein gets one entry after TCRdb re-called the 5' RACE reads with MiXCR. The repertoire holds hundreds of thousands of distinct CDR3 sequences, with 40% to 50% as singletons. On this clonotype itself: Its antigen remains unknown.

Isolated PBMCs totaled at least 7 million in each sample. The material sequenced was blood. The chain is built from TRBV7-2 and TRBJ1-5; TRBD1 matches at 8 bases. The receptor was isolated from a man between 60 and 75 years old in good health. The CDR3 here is CASRGTGTNQPQHF. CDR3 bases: TGTGCCAGCAGAGGGACAGGTACCAATCAGCCCCAGCATTTT.